This entry features one TCR beta chain sequence. Its antigen is not known. This sample was included in a study of OX40 agonist ivuxolimab in advanced cancers. Study overall: The treatment was a fully human IgG2 OX40 agonist, ivuxolimab. Study results and limitations: No determination was made of the antigen specificity of the expanded peripheral T cells. Dosing at 0.1 to 3.0 mg/kg was accompanied by clonal expansion of CD4+ and CD8+ blood T cells by week 6.

Repertoires were generated with immunoSEQ multiplex PCR, while TCRdb's copy carries only in-frame clones and drops some. The sample has roughly 20,000 clones, just under 75% seen once. The CDR3 covers 13 residues. Trimming removed 2 bases from V and 7 bases from J; junction bases left unmatched: 2. The V gene's germline CDR1 is SGDLS and CDR2 YYNGEE. The TCR sequence derives from an adult with an advanced solid tumor such as melanoma, head and neck, liver or kidney cancer. Sequencing used CD4+ or CD8+ T cells sorted from blood, obtained in a trial of the OX40 agonist ivuxolimab. The chain has TRBV9 and TRBJ2-1; 8 nucleotides align to TRBD2. For the CDR3, the DNA is TGTGCCAGCAGCGTTACGGGAGGGAATGAGCAGTTCTTC. It yields the protein CASSVTGGNEQFF.